Listed here are 12 T cell receptor beta chains from one sample, sequenced in a study of blood T cell repertoires in COVID-19. Using immunoSEQ multiplex PCR, the repertoire was profiled, and TCRdb retains in-frame clones only, with some absent. The sample contains about 520,000 clones, 80% to 90% of which appear only once. Sequences were obtained from peripheral blood. The receptors come from a human donor in a cohort sampled during active COVID-19.

The chain recombines TRBV5-5 with TRBJ1-5; the D gene is possibly TRBD1 (5 bases). The CDR3 totals 16 residues. The germline gives CDR1 SGHKS, CDR2 YYEKEE (reference sequence). V was trimmed by 1 base and J by 0 bases, leaving 11 bases between them. The CDR3 coding sequence is TGTGCCAGCAGCTTGTCCCCGGGGGTTAGCAATCAGCCCCAGCATTTT. Residues: CASSLSPGVSNQPQHF.

The chain employs TRBV18 and TRBJ2-7, with 7 bases matching TRBD2. Germline lookup yields CDR1 KGHSH and CDR2 LQKENI. Germline trimming cut 6 bases from V and 2 bases from J; bases unmatched to any gene: 10. The CDR3 has 15 residues. This CDR3 is CASSSLGGSAYEQYF. The CDR3 bases are TGTGCCAGCTCCTCTTTGGGCGGGAGCGCCTACGAGCAGTACTTC.

V usage is TRBV30 and J usage is TRBJ1-3; 10 bases match TRBD1. CDR3 length: 13 residues. In germline, CDR1 is GTSNPN, CDR2 SVGIG (reference sequence). Trimming took 8 bases from V and 7 from J; bases not matched to a gene: 8. CDR3 DNA sequence: TGTGCCAAATCGACAGGGGGCATGAACACCATATATTTT. Translated: CAKSTGGMNTIYF.

The CDR3 reads CASSLGTGDLGKLFF. The CDR3 DNA reads TGTGCCAGCAGCTTAGGAACAGGGGATCTCGGAAAACTGTTTTTT. This chain connects TRBV7-9 to TRBJ1-4, with 7 bases lining up with TRBD1. The V gene end was trimmed by 1 base and the J gene end by 10 bases; junction bases not matched to a gene: 9. Germline CDR1 SEHNR, CDR2 FQNEAQ (reference sequence). This CDR3 is built from 15 residues.

The chain employs TRBV5-1 and TRBJ2-1; TRBD1 is a possible D gene (6 bases). V was pared by 4 bases and J by 1 base, with 9 bases between. The germline CDR1 and CDR2 sequences are SGHRS and YFSETQ. The CDR3 covers 14 residues. Here the CDR3 DNA reads TGCGCCAGCAGCCTACAGGGTTCCTACAATGAGCAGTTCTTC. Its protein is CASSLQGSYNEQFF.

The chain carries TRBV28 and TRBJ1-2, with D perhaps matching TRBD1 (5 bases). V was pared by 2 bases and J by 4 bases, with 8 bases between. CDR3 length equals 13 residues. Germline lookup yields CDR1 MDHEN and CDR2 SYDVKM. The CDR3 DNA reads TGTGCCAGCAGTTTAGGGGCGACCTATGGCTACACCTTC. Its translation is CASSLGATYGYTF.

The rearrangement uses TRBV24-1 and TRBJ1-6; a possible D gene is TRBD1 (5 bases). From germline, CDR1 is KGHDR and CDR2 SFDVKD. This CDR3 contains 15 residues. The V end was cut by 1 base, the J end by 10 bases, with 13 bases between. In DNA form, the CDR3 reads TGTGCCACCAGTGATTTACGGGGAGGGGAATCACCCCTCCACTTT. Protein: CATSDLRGGESPLHF.

The chain has TRBV13 and TRBJ2-2; D might be TRBD1 (5 bases). The CDR3 loop spans 16 amino acids. The germline V gene encodes CDR1 PRHDT and CDR2 FYEKMQ (reference sequence). V lost 6 bases to trimming and J lost 6 bases, with 20 bases between them. DNA of the CDR3: TGTGCCAGCAGACCTGGCCTTAGGGCAGGGCCCGGGGAGCTGTTTTTT. This translates into CASRPGLRAGPGELFF.

This rearrangement joins TRBV5-1 to TRBJ2-1; D unresolved. Trimming removed 6 bases from V and 6 bases from J, with 13 bases in between. CDR1 and CDR2 (germline): SGHRS, YFSETQ. CDR3 length: 13 residues. The chain's CDR3 is CASKPGASNEQFF. CDR3 bases: TGCGCCAGCAAACCCGGAGCGTCCAATGAGCAGTTCTTC.

The V gene is TRBV27, the J gene TRBJ2-2; perhaps TRBD1 as D (6 bases). This CDR3 is 14 amino acids long. The V end was cut by 6 bases, the J end by 2 bases, with 10 bases between. From germline, CDR1 is MNHEY and CDR2 SMNVEV (reference sequence). The CDR3 DNA is TGTGCCAGCAGGCGACAGGATAACACCGGGGAGCTGTTTTTT. It yields the protein CASRRQDNTGELFF.

The chain recombines TRBV28 with TRBJ2-7; no firm D call. CDR1 MDHEN and CDR2 SYDVKM come from the germline V gene. There are 11 residues in the CDR3. V shed 3 bases and J shed 8 bases, with 8 bases lying between them. CDR3 amino acids: CASSFGGKQYF. CDR3 DNA: TGTGCCAGCAGTTTTGGCGGCAAGCAGTACTTC.

The chain couples TRBV21-1 to TRBJ1-3; the table assigns TRBD1, which was not confirmed against the DNA. TRBV21-1 is a recognized pseudogene. The CDR3 has 15 amino acids. In DNA form, the CDR3 reads TGTGCCAGCATCGGCAGGGGGCCCCCTGGAAACACCATATATTTT. It encodes CASIGRGPPGNTIYF.